The 14 T cell receptor beta chains below all came from one sample that was sequenced in a study of blood T cell repertoires in COVID-19. Assay: immunoSEQ multiplex PCR; the TCRdb copy retains only in-frame clones and omits some. The sample carries 250,000 to 300,000 clones, around 91% recorded once. The sequenced sample was peripheral blood. The origin of the receptors is a woman aged 55-69 years with acute or convalescent COVID-19.

The chain links TRBV4-2 to TRBJ2-3; 12 bases fit TRBD2. CDR1 and CDR2 from the germline V gene are LGHNA and YNFKEQ. The V gene end was trimmed by 1 base and the J gene end by 4 bases; junction bases not matched to a gene: 6. This CDR3 has 17 amino acids. The CDR3 loop reads CASSQASGGAGPDTQYF. DNA of the CDR3: TGTGCCAGCAGCCAAGCTAGCGGGGGGGCCGGCCCAGATACGCAGTATTTT.

The chain employs TRBV7-3 and TRBJ1-5; the D is unclear. This CDR3 has 16 amino acids. Germline V gene sequence: CDR1 SGHTA, CDR2 FQGTGA. Trimming took off 1 base at V and 4 bases at J, with 14 bases between the two ends. CDR3 coding DNA: TGTGCCAGCAGCTTAATCCCGGGGTCCCCAAATCAGCCCCAGCATTTT. Its translation: CASSLIPGSPNQPQHF.

The chain has TRBV19 and TRBJ1-6, with 7 bases fitting TRBD1. The germline V gene has CDR1 LNHDA and CDR2 SQIVND (reference sequence). The CDR3 has 15 amino acids. V dropped 2 bases and J dropped 10; count of bases not matched to a gene: 8. The CDR3: CASSISRDRGSPLHF. CDR3 nucleotides: TGTGCCAGTAGTATATCCCGGGACAGAGGCTCACCCCTCCACTTT.

The chain has TRBV7-3 and TRBJ2-3; 15 bases are a match to TRBD2. V was pared by 2 bases and J by 1 base, with 4 bases of the junction left unmatched. The CDR3 has 18 residues. Per the germline V gene, CDR1 is SGHTA and CDR2 is FQGTGA. The CDR3: CASSLLGLAGGGTDTQYF. The CDR3 DNA reads TGTGCCAGCAGCTTACTGGGACTAGCGGGAGGTGGCACAGATACGCAGTATTTT.

This chain joins TRBV21-1 and TRBJ2-7; TRBD2 is the table's D call, not checked against the DNA. TRBV21-1 is a recognized pseudogene. The CDR3 runs to 20 residues. The CDR3 loop is CASSKGEVSGTSGSAYEQYF. Here the CDR3 DNA reads TGTGCCAGCAGCAAAGGGGAGGTCAGTGGGACTAGCGGGAGTGCCTACGAGCAGTACTTC.

V is TRBV28 and J is TRBJ1-1; 9 bases line up with TRBD1. Trimming took 5 bases from V and 8 from J; bases not matched to a gene: 9. The germline V gene encodes CDR1 MDHEN and CDR2 SYDVKM. The CDR3 runs 14 residues. The CDR3, as DNA: TGTGCCAGCAGTCCCAGACAGGGGGTGGCCGAAGCTTTCTTT. Translation gives CASSPRQGVAEAFF. The full variable domain, with the rest looked up from reference TRBV28 and TRBJ1-1, is DVKVTQSSRYLVKRTGEKVFLECVQDMDHENMFWYRQDPGLGLRLIYFSYDVKMKEKGDIPEGYSVSREKKERFSLILESASTNQTSMYLCASSPRQGVAEAFFGQGTRLTVV.

J is TRBJ2-5 and V is TRBV20-1, with D uncertain. V gave up 3 bases and J gave up 4 bases, with 9 bases separating them. Germline assignment: CDR1 DFQATT and CDR2 SNEGSKA (reference sequence). The CDR3 consists of 12 residues. The CDR3 region is CSASAQVETQYF. Here the CDR3 DNA reads TGCAGTGCTAGTGCCCAGGTAGAGACCCAGTACTTC.

The CDR3 DNA sequence: TGTGCCAGCAGTTTCCCCAGGGGTTATGGAAACATTCAGTACTTC. This sequence encodes CASSFPRGYGNIQYF. The chain joins TRBV28 to TRBJ2-4, with a tentative D call TRBD1 (6 bases). Germline V gene sequence: CDR1 MDHEN, CDR2 SYDVKM. The CDR3 sequence is 15 residues long. V was clipped by 3 bases and J by 6 bases, with 15 bases between them. The whole variable domain, remainder taken from reference TRBV28 and TRBJ2-4, is DVKVTQSSRYLVKRTGEKVFLECVQDMDHENMFWYRQDPGLGLRLIYFSYDVKMKEKGDIPEGYSVSREKKERFSLILESASTNQTSMYLCASSFPRGYGNIQYFGAGTRLSVL.

The gene calls are TRBV11-2 and TRBJ2-7; weak D call: TRBD1 (6 bases). The CDR3 has 14 amino acids. V was pared by 2 bases and J by 3 bases, with 11 bases between. Per the germline V gene, CDR1 is SGHAT and CDR2 is FQNNGV. The CDR3 here is CASSLLQGHYEQYF. The CDR3 DNA is TGTGCCAGCAGCTTACTCCAGGGACACTACGAGCAGTACTTC. Looking up the rest from reference TRBV11-2 and TRBJ2-7 gives the full variable domain: EAGVAQSPRYKIIEKRQSVAFWCNPISGHATLYWYQQILGQGPKLLIQFQNNGVVDDSQLPKDRFSAERLKGVDSTLKIQPAKLEDSAVYLCASSLLQGHYEQYFGPGTRLTVT.

The rearrangement links TRBV15 to TRBJ1-3; no clear D. The CDR3 runs 16 residues. The V and J ends lost 5 bases and 0 bases respectively, with 14 bases between them. CDR1 and CDR2 (germline): LNHNV, YYDKDF (reference sequence). CDR3 sequence (DNA): TGTGCCACCAGCCGTTTAGCTGTGGGCTCTGGAAACACCATATATTTT. Amino acids: CATSRLAVGSGNTIYF.

The chain has TRBV9 and TRBJ1-2, with 11 bases matching TRBD1. V shed 0 bases and J 4 bases; nucleotides not matched to a gene: 8. Germline assignment: CDR1 SGDLS and CDR2 YYNGEE. This CDR3 contains 17 residues. CDR3 amino acids: CASSVGRLGQGGYGYTF. DNA for the CDR3: TGTGCCAGCAGCGTAGGGAGGTTGGGACAGGGGGGCTATGGCTACACCTTC.

The J gene is TRBJ1-3, the V gene TRBV15, with 11 bases lining up with TRBD1. V lost 1 base and J lost 4; bases outside the gene matches: 6. This CDR3 comprises 17 residues. Germline CDR1 LNHNV, CDR2 YYDKDF (reference sequence). CDR3 loop: CATSRVGQGAWGNTIYF. The CDR3 DNA sequence: TGTGCCACCAGCAGAGTCGGACAGGGGGCATGGGGAAACACCATATATTTT.

The CDR3 DNA reads TGCGCCAGCAGCCCCCTCGGCGGGGCTTTTAATGAAAAACTGTTTTTT. This codes for CASSPLGGAFNEKLFF. The rearrangement uses TRBV5-1 and TRBJ1-4, with D maybe TRBD1 (5 bases). The CDR3 runs to 16 residues. Germline CDR1 reads SGHRS; CDR2 reads YFSETQ. V lost 4 bases and J lost 4, with 17 bases in between.

V and J are TRBV5-5 and TRBJ1-1; TRBD1 is a possible D gene (6 bases). Germline assignment: CDR1 SGHKS and CDR2 YYEKEE (reference sequence). This CDR3 is 13 amino acids long. Trimming stripped 0 bases from V and 7 bases from J, with 10 bases between. The CDR3 DNA reads as TGTGCCAGCAGCTTGGTGGGACAAATTGAAGCTTTCTTT. Encoded protein: CASSLVGQIEAFF. The whole variable domain, remainder taken from reference TRBV5-5 and TRBJ1-1, is DAGVTQSPTHLIKTRGQQVTLRCSPISGHKSVSWYQQVLGQGPQFIFQYYEKEERGRGNFPDRFSARQFPNYSSELNVNALLLGDSALYLCASSLVGQIEAFFGQGTRLTVV.